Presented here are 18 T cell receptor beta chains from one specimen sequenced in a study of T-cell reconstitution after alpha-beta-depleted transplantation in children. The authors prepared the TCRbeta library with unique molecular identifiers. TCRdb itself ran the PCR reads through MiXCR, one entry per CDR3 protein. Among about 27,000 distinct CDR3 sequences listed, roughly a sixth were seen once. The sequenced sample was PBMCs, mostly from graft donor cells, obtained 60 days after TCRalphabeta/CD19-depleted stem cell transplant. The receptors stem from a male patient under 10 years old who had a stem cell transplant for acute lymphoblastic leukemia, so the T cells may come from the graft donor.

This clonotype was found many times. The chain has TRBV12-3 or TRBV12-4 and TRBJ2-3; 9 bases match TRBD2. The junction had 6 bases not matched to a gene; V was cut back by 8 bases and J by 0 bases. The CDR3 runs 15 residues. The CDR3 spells CASVLAGSSTDTQYF. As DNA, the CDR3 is TGTGCCAGCGTTCTAGCGGGGTCCAGCACAGATACGCAGTATTTT.

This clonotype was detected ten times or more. In DNA, the CDR3 is TGCAGTGCTAGATGGGGGACCCAGTACTTC. Translation gives CSARWGTQYF. This chain joins TRBV20-1 and TRBJ2-5; no definite D call. Germline CDR1 reads DFQATT; CDR2 reads SNEGSKA (reference sequence). The CDR3 covers 10 residues. Trimming took 2 bases from V and 7 from J, leaving 5 bases between them.

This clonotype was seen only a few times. The CDR3 sequence is CASSPLAGSSYEQYF. DNA for the CDR3: TGTGCCAGCAGCCCGTTGGCAGGGAGCTCCTACGAGCAGTACTTC. This chain joins TRBV6-1 and TRBJ2-7; D assignment may be TRBD1 or TRBD2 (5 bases each). This CDR3 has 15 residues. Germline-derived CDR1 and CDR2 are MNHNS and SASEGT. The V end was cut by 6 bases, the J end by 0 bases, with 15 bases between.

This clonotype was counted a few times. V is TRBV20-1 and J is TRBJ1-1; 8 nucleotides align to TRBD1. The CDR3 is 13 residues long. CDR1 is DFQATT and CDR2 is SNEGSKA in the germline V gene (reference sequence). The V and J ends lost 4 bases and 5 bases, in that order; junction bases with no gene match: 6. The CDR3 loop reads CSAMDREGTEAFF. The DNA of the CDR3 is TGCAGTGCTATGGACAGGGAGGGGACTGAAGCTTTCTTT.

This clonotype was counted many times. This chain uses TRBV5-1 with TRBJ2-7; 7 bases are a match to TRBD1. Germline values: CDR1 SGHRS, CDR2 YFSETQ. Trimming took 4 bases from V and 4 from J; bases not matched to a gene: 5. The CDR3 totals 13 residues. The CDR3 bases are TGCGCCAGCAGCGCGGACAGGTTGTACGAGCAGTACTTC. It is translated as CASSADRLYEQYF.

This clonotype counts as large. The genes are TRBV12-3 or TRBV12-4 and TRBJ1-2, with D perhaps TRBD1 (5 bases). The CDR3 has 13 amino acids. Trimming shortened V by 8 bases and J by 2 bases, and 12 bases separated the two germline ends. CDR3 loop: CASGTDDNYGYTF. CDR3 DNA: TGTGCCAGCGGGACGGACGACAACTATGGCTACACCTTC.

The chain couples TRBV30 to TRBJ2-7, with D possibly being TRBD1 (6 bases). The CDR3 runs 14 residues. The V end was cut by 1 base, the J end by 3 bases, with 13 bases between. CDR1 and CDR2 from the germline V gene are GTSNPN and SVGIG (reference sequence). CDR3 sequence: CAWSGTDRYYEQYF. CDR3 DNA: TGTGCCTGGAGTGGTACGGACAGATACTACGAGCAGTACTTC.

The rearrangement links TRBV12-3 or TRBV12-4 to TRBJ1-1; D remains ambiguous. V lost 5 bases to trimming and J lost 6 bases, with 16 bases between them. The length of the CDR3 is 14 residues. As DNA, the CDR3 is TGTGCCAGCAGTCCCCTACGAAGAATGCCTGAAGCTTTCTTT. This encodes CASSPLRRMPEAFF.

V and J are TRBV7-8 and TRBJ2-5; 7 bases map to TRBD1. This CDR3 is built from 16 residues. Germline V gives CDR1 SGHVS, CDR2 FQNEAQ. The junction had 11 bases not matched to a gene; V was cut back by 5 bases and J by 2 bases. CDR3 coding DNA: TGTGCCAGCAGCCGATCCACACTCAGGGGGCAAGAGACCCAGTACTTC. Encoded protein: CASSRSTLRGQETQYF.

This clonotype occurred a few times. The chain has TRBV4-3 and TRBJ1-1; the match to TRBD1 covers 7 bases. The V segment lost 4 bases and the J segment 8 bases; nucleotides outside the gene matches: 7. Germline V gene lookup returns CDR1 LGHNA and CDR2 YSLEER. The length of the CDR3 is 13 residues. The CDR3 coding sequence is TGCGCCAGCAGCCCAATCGTACAGGGGGAAGCTTTCTTT. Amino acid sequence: CASSPIVQGEAFF.

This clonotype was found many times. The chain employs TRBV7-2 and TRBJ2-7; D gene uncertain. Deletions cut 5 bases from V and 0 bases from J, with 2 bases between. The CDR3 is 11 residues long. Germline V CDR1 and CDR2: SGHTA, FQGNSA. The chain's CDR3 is CASSPSYEQYF. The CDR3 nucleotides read TGTGCCAGCAGCCCCTCCTACGAGCAGTACTTC.

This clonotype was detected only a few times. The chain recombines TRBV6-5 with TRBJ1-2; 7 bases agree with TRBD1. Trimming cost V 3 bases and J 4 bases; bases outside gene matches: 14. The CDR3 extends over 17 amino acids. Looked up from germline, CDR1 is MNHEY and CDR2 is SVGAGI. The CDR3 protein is CASSYNEGALKLYGYTF. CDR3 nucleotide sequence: TGTGCCAGCAGTTATAATGAGGGGGCCCTTAAACTCTATGGCTACACCTTC.

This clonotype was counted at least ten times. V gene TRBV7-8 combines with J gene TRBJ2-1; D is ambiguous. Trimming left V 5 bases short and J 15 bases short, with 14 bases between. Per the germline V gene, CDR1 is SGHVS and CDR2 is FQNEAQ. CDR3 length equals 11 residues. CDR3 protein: CASSGIRAVFF. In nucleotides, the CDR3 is TGTGCCAGCAGCGGGATCCGGGCTGTGTTCTTC.

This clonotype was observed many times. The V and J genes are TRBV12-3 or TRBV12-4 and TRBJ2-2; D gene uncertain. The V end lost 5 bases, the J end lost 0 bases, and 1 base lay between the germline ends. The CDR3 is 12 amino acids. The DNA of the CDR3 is TGTGCCAGCAGTGCGAACACCGGGGAGCTGTTTTTT. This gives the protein CASSANTGELFF.

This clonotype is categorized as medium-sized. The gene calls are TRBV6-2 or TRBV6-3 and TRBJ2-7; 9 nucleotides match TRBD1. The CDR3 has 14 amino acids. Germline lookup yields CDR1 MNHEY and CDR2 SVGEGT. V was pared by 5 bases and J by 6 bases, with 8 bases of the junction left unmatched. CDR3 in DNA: TGTGCCAGCAGTCTACAGGGGGCGCTGGGCGAGCAGTACTTC. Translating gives CASSLQGALGEQYF.

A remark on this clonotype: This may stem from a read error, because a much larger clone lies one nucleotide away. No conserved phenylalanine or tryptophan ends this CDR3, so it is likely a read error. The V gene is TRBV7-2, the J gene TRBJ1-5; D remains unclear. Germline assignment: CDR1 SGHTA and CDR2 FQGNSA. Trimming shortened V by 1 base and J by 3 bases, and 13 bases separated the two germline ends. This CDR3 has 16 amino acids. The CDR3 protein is CASSLVAGGINQPQHC. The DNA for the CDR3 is TGTGCCAGCAGCTTAGTTGCGGGAGGCATCAATCAGCCCCAGCATTGT.

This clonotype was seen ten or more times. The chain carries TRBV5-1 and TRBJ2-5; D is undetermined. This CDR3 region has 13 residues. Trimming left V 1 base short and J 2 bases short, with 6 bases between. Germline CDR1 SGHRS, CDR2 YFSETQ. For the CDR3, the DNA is TGCGCCAGCAGCTTGACTCCTCAAGAGACCCAGTACTTC. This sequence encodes CASSLTPQETQYF. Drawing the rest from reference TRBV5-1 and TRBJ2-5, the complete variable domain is KAGVTQTPRYLIKTRGQQVTLSCSPISGHRSVSWYQQTPGQGLQFLFEYFSETQRNKGNFPGRFSGRQFSNSRSEMNVSTLELGDSALYLCASSLTPQETQYFGPGTRLLVL.

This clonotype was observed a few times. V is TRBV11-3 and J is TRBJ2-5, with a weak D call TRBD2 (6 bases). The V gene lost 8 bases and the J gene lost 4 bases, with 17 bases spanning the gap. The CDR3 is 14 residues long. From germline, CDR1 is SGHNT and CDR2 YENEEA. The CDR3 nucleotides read TGTGCCAGCTCGCACGGGGGTCACACAGAGACCCAGTACTTC. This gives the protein CASSHGGHTETQYF.